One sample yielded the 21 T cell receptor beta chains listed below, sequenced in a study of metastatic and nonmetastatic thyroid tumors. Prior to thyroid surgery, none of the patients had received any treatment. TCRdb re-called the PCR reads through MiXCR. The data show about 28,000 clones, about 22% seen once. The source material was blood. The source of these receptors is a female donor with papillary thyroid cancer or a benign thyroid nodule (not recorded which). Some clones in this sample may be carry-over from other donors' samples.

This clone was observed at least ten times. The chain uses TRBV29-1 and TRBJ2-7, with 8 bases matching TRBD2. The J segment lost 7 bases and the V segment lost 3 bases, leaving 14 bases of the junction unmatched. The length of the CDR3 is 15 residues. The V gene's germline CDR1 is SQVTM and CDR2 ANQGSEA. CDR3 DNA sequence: TGCAGCGTTGAGGTGGGCAGAGCGGGAGCGGGGGAGCAGTACTTC. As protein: CSVEVGRAGAGEQYF.

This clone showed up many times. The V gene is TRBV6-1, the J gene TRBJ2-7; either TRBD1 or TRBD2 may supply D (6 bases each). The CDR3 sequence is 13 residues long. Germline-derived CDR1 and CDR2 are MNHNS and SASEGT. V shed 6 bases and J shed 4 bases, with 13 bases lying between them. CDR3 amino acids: CASRYRGQYEQYF. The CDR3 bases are TGTGCCAGCAGATACCGGGGGCAGTACGAGCAGTACTTC.

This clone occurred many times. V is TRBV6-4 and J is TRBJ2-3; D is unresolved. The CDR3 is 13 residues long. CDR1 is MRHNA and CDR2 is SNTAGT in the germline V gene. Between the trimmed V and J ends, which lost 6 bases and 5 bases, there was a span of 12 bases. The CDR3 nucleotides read TGTGCCAGCAGCTACCGGCCCAAAGATACGCAGTATTTT. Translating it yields CASSYRPKDTQYF.

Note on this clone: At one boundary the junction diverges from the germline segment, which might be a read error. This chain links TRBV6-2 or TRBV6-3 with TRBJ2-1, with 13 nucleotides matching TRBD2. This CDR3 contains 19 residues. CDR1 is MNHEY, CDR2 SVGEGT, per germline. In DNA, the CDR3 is TGTGCCAACAGTTACTTAGAACCCGGACTAGCGGGAGCAGGAAATGAGCAGTTCTTC. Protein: CANSYLEPGLAGAGNEQFF.

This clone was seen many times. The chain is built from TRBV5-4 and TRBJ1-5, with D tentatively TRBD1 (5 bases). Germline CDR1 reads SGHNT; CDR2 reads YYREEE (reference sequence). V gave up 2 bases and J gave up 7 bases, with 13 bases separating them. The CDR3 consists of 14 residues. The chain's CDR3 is CASSLGVLGQPQHF. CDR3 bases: TGTGCCAGCAGCTTAGGGGTCCTCGGGCAGCCCCAGCATTTT. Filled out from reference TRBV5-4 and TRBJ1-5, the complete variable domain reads ETGVTQSPTHLIKTRGQQVTLRCSSQSGHNTVSWYQQALGQGPQFIFQYYREEENGRGNFPPRFSGLQFPNYSSELNVNALELDDSALYLCASSLGVLGQPQHFGDGTRLSIL.

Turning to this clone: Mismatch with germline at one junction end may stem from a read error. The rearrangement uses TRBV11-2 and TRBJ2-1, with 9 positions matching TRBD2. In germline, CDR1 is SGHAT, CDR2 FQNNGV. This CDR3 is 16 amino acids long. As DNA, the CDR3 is TGTGCCAGCTGCTTCAGGGCCGGGACTAGCTACAATGAGCAGTATTTC. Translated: CASCFRAGTSYNEQYF.

CDR3 protein: CASSGTTGGRYNEQFF. The CDR3 DNA reads TGCGCCAGCAGCGGGACGACAGGGGGGAGATACAATGAGCAGTTCTTC. The V gene is TRBV5-1, the J gene TRBJ2-1; 9 bases fit TRBD1. The CDR3 runs to 16 residues. Germline V CDR1 and CDR2: SGHRS, YFSETQ. V trimming: 4 bases; J trimming: 4 bases; junction bases outside the gene matches: 9.

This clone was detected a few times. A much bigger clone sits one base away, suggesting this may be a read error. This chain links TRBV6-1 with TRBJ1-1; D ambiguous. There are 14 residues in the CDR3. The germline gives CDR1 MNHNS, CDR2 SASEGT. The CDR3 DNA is TGTGTCAGCAGCCGGCTAAATGAGGGTACTGAAGCTTTCTTT. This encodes CVSSRLNEGTEAFF.

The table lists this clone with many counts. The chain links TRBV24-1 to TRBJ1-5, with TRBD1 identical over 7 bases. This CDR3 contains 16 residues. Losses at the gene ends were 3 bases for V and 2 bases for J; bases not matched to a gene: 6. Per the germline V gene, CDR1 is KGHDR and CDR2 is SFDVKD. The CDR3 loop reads CATSDVGQDGNQPQHF. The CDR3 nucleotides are TGTGCCACCAGTGATGTCGGACAGGACGGCAATCAGCCCCAGCATTTT.

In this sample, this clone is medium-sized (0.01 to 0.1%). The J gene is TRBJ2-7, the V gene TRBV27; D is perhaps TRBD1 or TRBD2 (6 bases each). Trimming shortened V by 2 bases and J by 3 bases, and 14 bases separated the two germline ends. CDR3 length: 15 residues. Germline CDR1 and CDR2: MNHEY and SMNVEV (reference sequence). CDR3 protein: CASSLNGGGGYEQYF. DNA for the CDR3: TGTGCCAGCAGTTTAAATGGAGGGGGAGGCTACGAGCAGTACTTC.

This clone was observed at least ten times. In DNA form, the CDR3 reads TGTGCCAGCAGCCAAGATCGTAGGACTAGCGGGGAGGACTACAATGAGCAGTTCTTC. Its translation: CASSQDRRTSGEDYNEQFF. V is TRBV14 and J is TRBJ2-1; 12 bases are shared with TRBD2. V gave up 0 bases and J gave up 3 bases; unmatched junction bases: 9. Germline V gives CDR1 SGHDN, CDR2 FVKESK. The length of the CDR3 is 19 residues.

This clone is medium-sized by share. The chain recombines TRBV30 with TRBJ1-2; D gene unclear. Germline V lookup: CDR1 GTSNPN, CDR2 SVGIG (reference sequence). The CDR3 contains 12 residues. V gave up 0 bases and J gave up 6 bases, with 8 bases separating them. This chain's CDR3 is CAWSVSRDGYTF. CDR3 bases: TGTGCCTGGAGTGTATCACGAGATGGCTACACCTTC. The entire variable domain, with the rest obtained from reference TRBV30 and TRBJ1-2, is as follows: SQTIHQWPATLVQPVGSPLSLECTVEGTSNPNLYWYRQAAGRGLQLLFYSVGIGQISSEVPQNLSASRPQDRQFILSSKKLLLSDSGFYLCAWSVSRDGYTFGSGTRLTVV.

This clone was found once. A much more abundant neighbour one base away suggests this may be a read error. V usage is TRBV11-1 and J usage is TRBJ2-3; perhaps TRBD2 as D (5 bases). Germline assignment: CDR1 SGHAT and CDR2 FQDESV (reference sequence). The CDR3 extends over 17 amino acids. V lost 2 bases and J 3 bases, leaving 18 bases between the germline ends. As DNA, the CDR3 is TGTGCCAGCAGCTTACTTAAGGAGTCCACTAGAACAGATACGCAGTATTTT. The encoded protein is CASSLLKESTRTDTQYF.

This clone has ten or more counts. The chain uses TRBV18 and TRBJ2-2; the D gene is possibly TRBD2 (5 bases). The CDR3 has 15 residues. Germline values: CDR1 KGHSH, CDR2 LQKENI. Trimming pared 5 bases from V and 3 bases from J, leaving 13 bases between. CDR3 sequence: CASSKASSYTGELFF. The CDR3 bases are TGTGCCAGCTCAAAAGCCTCTAGCTACACCGGGGAGCTGTTTTTT.

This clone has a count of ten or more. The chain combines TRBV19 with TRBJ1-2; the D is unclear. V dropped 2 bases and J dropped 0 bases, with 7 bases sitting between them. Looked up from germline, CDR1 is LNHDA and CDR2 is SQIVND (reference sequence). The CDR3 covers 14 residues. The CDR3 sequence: CASSIRITNYGYTF. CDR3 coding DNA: TGTGCCAGTAGTATAAGGATTACTAACTATGGCTACACCTTC.

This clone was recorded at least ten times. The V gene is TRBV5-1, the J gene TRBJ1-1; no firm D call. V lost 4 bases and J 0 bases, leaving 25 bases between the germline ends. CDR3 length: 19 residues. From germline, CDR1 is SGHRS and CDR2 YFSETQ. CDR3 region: CASSRLSRLEKRMNTEAFF. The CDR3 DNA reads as TGCGCCAGCAGCAGATTGTCCCGGCTGGAGAAGAGAATGAACACTGAAGCTTTCTTT.

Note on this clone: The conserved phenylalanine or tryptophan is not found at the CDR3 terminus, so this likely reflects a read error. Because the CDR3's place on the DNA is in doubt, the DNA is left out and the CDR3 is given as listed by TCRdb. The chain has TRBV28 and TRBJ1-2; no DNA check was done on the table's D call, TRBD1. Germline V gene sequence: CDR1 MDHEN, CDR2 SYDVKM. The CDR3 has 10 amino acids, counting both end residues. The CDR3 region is CDSSSNGGAS.

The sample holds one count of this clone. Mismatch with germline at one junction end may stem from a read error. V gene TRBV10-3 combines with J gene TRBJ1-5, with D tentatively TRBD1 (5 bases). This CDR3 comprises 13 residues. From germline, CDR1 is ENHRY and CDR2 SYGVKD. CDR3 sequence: CAISEMGDQPQNF. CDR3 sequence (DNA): TGCGCCATCAGTGAGATGGGGGATCAGCCCCAGAATTTT.

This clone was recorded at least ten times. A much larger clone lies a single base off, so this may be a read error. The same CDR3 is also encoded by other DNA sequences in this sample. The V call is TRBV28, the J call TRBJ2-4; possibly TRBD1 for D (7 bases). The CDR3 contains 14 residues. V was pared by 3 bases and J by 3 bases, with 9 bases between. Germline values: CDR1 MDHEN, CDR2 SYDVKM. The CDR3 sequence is CASSFRGDKNIQYF. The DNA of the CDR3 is TGTGCCAGCAGTTTCAGGGGGGACAAAAACATTCAGTACTTC.

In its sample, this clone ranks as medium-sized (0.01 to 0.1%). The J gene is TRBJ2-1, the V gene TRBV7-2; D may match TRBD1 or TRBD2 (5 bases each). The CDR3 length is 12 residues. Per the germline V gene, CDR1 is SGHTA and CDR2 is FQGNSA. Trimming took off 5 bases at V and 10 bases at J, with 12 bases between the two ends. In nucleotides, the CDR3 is TGTGCCAGCAGCCTCACTTGGGGGGAGCAGTTCTTC. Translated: CASSLTWGEQFF. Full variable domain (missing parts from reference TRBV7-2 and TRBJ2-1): GAGVSQSPSNKVTEKGKDVELRCDPISGHTALYWYRQSLGQGLEFLIYFQGNSAPDKSGLPSDRFSAERTGGSVSTLTIQRTQQEDSAVYLCASSLTWGEQFFGPGTRLTVL.

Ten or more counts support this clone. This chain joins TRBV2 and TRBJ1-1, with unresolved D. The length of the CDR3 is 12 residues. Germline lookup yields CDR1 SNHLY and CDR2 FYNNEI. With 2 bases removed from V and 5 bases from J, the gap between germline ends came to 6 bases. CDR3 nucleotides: TGTGCCAGCAGTGAAATCAAAACTGAAGCTTTCTTT. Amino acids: CASSEIKTEAFF.